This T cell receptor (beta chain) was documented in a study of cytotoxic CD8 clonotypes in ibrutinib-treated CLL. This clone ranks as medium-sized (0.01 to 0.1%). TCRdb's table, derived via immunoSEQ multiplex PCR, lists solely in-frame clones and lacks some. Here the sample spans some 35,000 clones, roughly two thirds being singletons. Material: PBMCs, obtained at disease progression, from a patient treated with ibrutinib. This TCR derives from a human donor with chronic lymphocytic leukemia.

CDR3 region: CASNRTPLGYGYTF. The CDR3, as DNA: TGTGCCAGTAATAGGACACCTCTCGGCTATGGCTACACCTTC. This rearrangement joins TRBV19 to TRBJ1-2; D perhaps matches TRBD1 (5 bases). The CDR3 is 14 amino acids. Germline lookup yields CDR1 LNHDA and CDR2 SQIVND (reference sequence). V lost 7 bases and J lost 4, with 16 bases in between.